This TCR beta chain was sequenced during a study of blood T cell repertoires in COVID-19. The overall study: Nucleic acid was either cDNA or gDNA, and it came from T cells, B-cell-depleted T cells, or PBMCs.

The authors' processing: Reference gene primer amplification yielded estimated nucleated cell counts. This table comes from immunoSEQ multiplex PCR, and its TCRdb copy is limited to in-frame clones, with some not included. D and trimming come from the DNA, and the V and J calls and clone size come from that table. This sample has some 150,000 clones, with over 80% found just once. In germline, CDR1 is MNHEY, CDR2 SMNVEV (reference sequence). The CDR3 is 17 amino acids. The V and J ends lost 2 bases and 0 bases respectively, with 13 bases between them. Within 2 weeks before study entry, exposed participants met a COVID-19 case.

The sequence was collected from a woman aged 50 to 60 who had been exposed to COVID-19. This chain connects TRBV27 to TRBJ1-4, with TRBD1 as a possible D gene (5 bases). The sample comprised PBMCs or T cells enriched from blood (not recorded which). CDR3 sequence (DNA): TGTGCCAGCAGTTTAGTTGGCAGGGCGGCAACTAATGAAAAACTGTTTTTT. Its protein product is CASSLVGRAATNEKLFF.